This T cell receptor (beta chain) stems from a study of OX40 agonist ivuxolimab in advanced cancers. Across the whole study: Previous treatment with anti-PD-1, anti-PD-L1 or anti-CTLA-4 therapy was allowed; 40% had received some. Overall study findings and caveats: Antigen targets of the expanded peripheral T cells went undetermined.

A word on this clone: Antigen: not known.

The CDR3 consists of 15 residues. V lost 1 base to trimming and J lost 2 bases; unmatched junction nucleotides: 2. Germline CDR1 reads SGHAT; CDR2 reads FQNNGV. Profiling relied on immunoSEQ multiplex PCR, and the TCRdb table lists in-frame clones only, not all of them. Altogether 23,000 or so clones are present, nearly 85% being singletons, with the ten largest covering more than 6.5%. This chain uses TRBV11-2 with TRBJ1-5; 7 bases match TRBD1. This TCR was recovered from an adult with an advanced solid tumor such as melanoma, head and neck, liver or kidney cancer. The material was CD4+ or CD8+ T cells sorted from blood, obtained in a trial of the OX40 agonist ivuxolimab. The CDR3 nucleotides read TGTGCCAGCAGCTTAGGTACAGGGGGCAATCAGCCCCAGCATTTT. Protein: CASSLGTGGNQPQHF.